Given below is one T cell receptor beta chain in context. Its specificity is unknown. V shed 9 bases and J 5 bases; nucleotides not matched to a gene: 10. The CDR3 totals 15 residues. From germline, CDR1 is LNHDA and CDR2 SQIVND (reference sequence). The study ran its PCR with 60 Vbeta and 13 Jbeta primers. Assay used: immunoSEQ multiplex PCR; TCRdb lists only in-frame clones, some missing. The table records 90,000 to 120,000 clones, around 69% of them present only once. The source of the sample is a study of cytomegalovirus exposure and HLA in healthy donors. Study findings and constraints: The study designated fewer than 200 TCR beta chains cytomegalovirus-associated.

Material for sequencing was PBMCs. V usage is TRBV19 and J usage is TRBJ2-5; 12 bases are shared with TRBD2. The clonotype originates from a man younger than 35 in good health and CMV-seronegative. CDR3 protein: CASQTSGGLAETQYF. The DNA for the CDR3 is TGTGCCAGCCAGACTAGCGGGGGCCTAGCGGAGACCCAGTACTTC.